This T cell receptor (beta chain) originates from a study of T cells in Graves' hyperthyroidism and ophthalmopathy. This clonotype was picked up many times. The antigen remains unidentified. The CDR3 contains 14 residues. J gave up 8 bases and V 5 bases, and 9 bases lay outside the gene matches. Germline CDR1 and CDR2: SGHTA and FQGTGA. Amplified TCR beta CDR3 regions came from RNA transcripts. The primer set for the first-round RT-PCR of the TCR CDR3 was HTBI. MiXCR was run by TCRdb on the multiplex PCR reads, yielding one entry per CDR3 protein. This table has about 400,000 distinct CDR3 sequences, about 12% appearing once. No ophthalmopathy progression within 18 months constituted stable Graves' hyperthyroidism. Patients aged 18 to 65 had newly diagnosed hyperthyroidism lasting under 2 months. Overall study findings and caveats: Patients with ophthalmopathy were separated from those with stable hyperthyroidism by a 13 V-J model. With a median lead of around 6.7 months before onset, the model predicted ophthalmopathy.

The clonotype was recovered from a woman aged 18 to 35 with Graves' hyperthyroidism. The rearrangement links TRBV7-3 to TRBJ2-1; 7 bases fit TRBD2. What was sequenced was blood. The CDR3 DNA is TGTGCCAGCAGCCGGACTAGGGGCGCTGATGAGCAGTTCTTC. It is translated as CASSRTRGADEQFF. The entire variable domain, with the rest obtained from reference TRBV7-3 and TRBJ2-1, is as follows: GAGVSQTPSNKVTEKGKYVELRCDPISGHTALYWYRQSLGQGPEFLIYFQGTGAADDSGLPNDRFFAVRPEGSVSTLKIQRTERGDSAVYLCASSRTRGADEQFFGPGTRLTVL.